This TCR beta chain was recovered during a study of cytomegalovirus exposure and HLA in healthy donors. Use of 60 Vbeta and 13 Jbeta primers characterized the PCR. The assay was immunoSEQ multiplex PCR, and TCRdb's table has in-frame clones only and misses some. Its table records about 110,000 clones. Trimming left V 0 bases short and J 1 base short, with 15 bases between. Germline V CDR1 and CDR2: GTSNPN, SVGIG (reference sequence). This CDR3 has 16 residues. This receptor was taken from a man aged 50-60 years in good health and CMV-seronegative. Sequencing input: PBMCs. The J gene is TRBJ1-1, the V gene TRBV30; weak D call: TRBD1 (6 bases). CDR3 coding DNA: TGTGCCTGGAGTGTCCGACATCAACAGGGGAACACTGAAGCTTTCTTT. Amino acid sequence: CAWSVRHQQGNTEAFF.